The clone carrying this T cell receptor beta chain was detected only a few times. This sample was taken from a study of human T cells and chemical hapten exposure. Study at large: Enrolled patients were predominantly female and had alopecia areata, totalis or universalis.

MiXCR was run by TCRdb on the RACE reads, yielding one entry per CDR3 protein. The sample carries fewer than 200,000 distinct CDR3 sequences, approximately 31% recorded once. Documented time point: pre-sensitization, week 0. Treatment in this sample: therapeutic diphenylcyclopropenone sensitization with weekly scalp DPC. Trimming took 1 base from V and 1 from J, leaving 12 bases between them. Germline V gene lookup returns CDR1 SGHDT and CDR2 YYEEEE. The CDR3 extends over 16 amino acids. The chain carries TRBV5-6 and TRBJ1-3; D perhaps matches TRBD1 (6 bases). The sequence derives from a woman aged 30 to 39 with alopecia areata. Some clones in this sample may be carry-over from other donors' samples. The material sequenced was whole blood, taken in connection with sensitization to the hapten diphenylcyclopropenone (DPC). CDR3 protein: CASSLIAGASGNTIYF. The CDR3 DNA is TGTGCCAGCAGCTTGATTGCGGGGGCGTCTGGAAACACCATATATTTT.